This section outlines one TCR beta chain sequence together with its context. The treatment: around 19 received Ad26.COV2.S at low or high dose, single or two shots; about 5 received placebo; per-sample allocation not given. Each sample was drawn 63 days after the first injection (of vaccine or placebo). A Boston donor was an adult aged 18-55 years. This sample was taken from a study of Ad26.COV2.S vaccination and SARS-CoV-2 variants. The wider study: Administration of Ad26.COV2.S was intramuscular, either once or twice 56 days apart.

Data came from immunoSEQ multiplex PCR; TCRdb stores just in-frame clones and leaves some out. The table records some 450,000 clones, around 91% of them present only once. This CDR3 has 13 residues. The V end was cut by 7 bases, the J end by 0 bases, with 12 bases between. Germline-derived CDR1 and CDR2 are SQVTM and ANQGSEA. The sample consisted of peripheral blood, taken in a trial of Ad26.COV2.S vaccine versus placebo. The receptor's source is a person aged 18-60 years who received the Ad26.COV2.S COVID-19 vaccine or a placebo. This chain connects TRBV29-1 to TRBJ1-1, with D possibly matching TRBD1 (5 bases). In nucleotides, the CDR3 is TGCAGCGGCGGGGCATCTATGAACACTGAAGCTTTCTTT. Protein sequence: CSGGASMNTEAFF.